This record concerns one TCR beta chain sequence. This sample is part of a study of blood T cell repertoires in COVID-19. Background on the study: Sites in the United States, Italy and Spain provided acute and convalescent COVID-19 samples. The cDNA or gDNA used as material had been derived from T cells, B-cell-depleted T cells, or PBMCs.

Per the original data handling: Reference gene primer amplification in the assay estimated nucleated cell counts. Only in-frame clones appear in the TCRdb table, and some are missing; sequencing was by immunoSEQ multiplex PCR. That table supplies the V and J calls and clone size; D and trimming were determined from the DNA. This sample carries about 220,000 clones, 80% to 85% of them seen once, and the ten largest clones take roughly 4.9%. Germline V lookup: CDR1 SGDLS, CDR2 YYNGEE. This CDR3 comprises 14 residues. Trimming pared 3 bases from V and 0 bases from J, leaving 10 bases between. The receptor was derived from a human donor in a cohort sampled during active COVID-19. The chain is built from TRBV9 and TRBJ2-7; TRBD2 is a possible D gene (6 bases). The sequenced sample consisted of peripheral blood. The CDR3 protein is CASSESSDSYEQYF. The CDR3 coding sequence is TGTGCCAGCAGCGAATCTAGCGACTCCTACGAGCAGTACTTC.